The text below deals with one T cell receptor (beta chain). The antigen this receptor binds is unknown. One base away there is no much larger clone; base qualities are not given. These data come from a study of early T cells in non-severe SARS-CoV-2 infection (dated by TCRdb to the early 2020s). Context from the whole study: Because TCR sequencing was done on bulk RNA from unsorted whole blood, the alpha and beta chains could not be paired.

Library method: 5' RACE. Sequencing was performed on a NextSeq 500. In the TCR library protocol, unique molecular identifiers were attached to individual cDNA molecules to correct for PCR bias and sequencing error. Sequencing covered both TCR alpha and beta chains, and within each sample the abundances of alpha and beta sequences were tightly co-correlated. As for the authors' bioinformatics: V gene, J gene and CDR3 annotation of TCR sequences was performed with Decombinator V4. TCRs were defined as expanded if a significant change between any two time points was detected under a Poisson model with p below 0.0001. Abundances of TCRs were expressed as counts per million after normalisation to the total number of TCRs sequenced in each sample. MAIT TCRs were defined by TRAV1-2 paired with TRAJ12, TRAJ20 or TRAJ33, and iNKT TCRs by TRAV10 paired with TRAJ18. VDJdb, accessed 1 November 2021, was searched for CMV, EBV and SARS-CoV-2 annotated TCRs, with TCRs annotated for multiple antigens excluded. Through fastp at Q25 and MiXCR, TCRdb rebuilt clones from the public reads, retaining in-frame beta chains. Rows with one shared CDR3 protein collapse into an entry with the most common genes and DNA. For this entry, the V and J calls and clone size follow TCRdb and not the study's own pipeline. This sample is represented by some 67,000 distinct CDR3 sequences; about 13% of them were singletons. The biggest ten clones account for 4% to 6% of the sample.

The study at large found these results: VDJdb matching was skewed toward anti-spike CD8 responses and likely underestimated virus-specific expansions by missing private and CD4 specificities.

The study was a case-control design nested within a healthcare worker cohort in London, UK, with weekly nasopharyngeal swab PCR tests and blood sampling. Healthcare workers were recruited between 23 and 31 March 2020, during the week of the UK lockdown, and were followed weekly for up to roughly 15 weeks. The germline V gene encodes CDR1 SQVTM and CDR2 ANQGSEA. The CDR3 measures 13 amino acids from cysteine to phenylalanine. The retained sequence is limited to the CDR3, 39 bases, with the frame set at the first base. Ends trimmed: V by 7 bases, J by 7 bases; bases unmatched to a gene: 7. The V gene is TRBV29-1 and the J gene is TRBJ2-2; 9 nucleotides in the junction match TRBD2. Sequencing was performed on whole blood. This TCR derives from an adult who was a healthcare worker with PCR-confirmed SARS-CoV-2 infection or an uninfected control (not recorded which). The CDR3 protein: CSAKTSGGGELFF. The DNA reads TGCAGCGCTAAGACTAGCGGAGGCGGGGAGCTGTTTTTT.